This passage covers 15 T cell receptor beta chains from one sample sequenced in a study of a mutant IDH1 vaccine in newly diagnosed glioma. These receptors have no known antigen. Clones were read by immunoSEQ multiplex PCR, and TCRdb kept only the in-frame ones, dropping some. The sample yields 75,000 to 85,000 clones, roughly 90% seen once. Described time point: week 5, during vaccination. Vaccine doses each comprised 300 ug of mutant IDH1 20-mer peptide, with topical imiquimod. Sequencing used PBMCs, obtained from a glioma patient whose treatment included an IDH1 peptide vaccine. The receptors originated from a woman between 50 and 59 years old with glioma.

The chain combines TRBV9 with TRBJ2-1; perhaps TRBD2 as D (5 bases). Trimming stripped 0 bases from V and 0 bases from J, with 16 bases between. This CDR3 spans 18 amino acids. CDR1 is SGDLS, CDR2 YYNGEE, per germline. CDR3 sequence reads: CASSVEVGTRSSYNEQFF. The CDR3 nucleotides read TGTGCCAGCAGCGTAGAGGTAGGAACTAGGAGCTCCTACAATGAGCAGTTCTTC.

This chain links TRBV6-6 with TRBJ2-7, with no clear D. This CDR3 has 12 amino acids. Trimming cost V 2 bases and J 3 bases, with 5 bases left between them. Germline V gene sequence: CDR1 MNHNY, CDR2 SVGAGI (reference sequence). Here the CDR3 DNA reads TGTGCCAGCAGTTACCCGGGCTACGAGCAGTACTTC. Protein sequence: CASSYPGYEQYF.

The rearrangement links TRBV13 to TRBJ1-2; 7 nucleotides match TRBD1. Germline loops: CDR1 PRHDT, CDR2 FYEKMQ (reference sequence). Trimming at V came to 4 bases and at J to 2 bases, leaving 10 bases not matched to a gene. The CDR3 extends over 16 amino acids. CDR3 amino acids: CASSSQGELRNYGYTF. Written as DNA, the CDR3 is TGTGCCAGCAGCTCCCAGGGGGAACTGAGGAACTATGGCTACACCTTC.

The chain carries TRBV28 and TRBJ1-3, with D perhaps matching TRBD1 (5 bases). The V gene's germline CDR1 is MDHEN and CDR2 SYDVKM. The CDR3 is 14 residues long. Trimming left V 4 bases short and J 3 bases short, with 10 bases between. As DNA, the CDR3 is TGTGCCAGCAGTTCTCAGGGACTTGGAAACACCATATATTTT. Translating gives CASSSQGLGNTIYF.

This clone was seen once. This chain connects TRBV5-5 to TRBJ2-5; D possibly uses TRBD1 or TRBD2 (5 bases each). Germline CDR1 SGHKS, CDR2 YYEKEE (reference sequence). CDR3 length: 13 residues. Trimming stripped 4 bases from V and 11 bases from J, with 18 bases between. The CDR3 coding sequence is TGTGCCAGCAGCCCGTGGGTGGGACCCCGGCAGTACTTC. Its protein is CASSPWVGPRQYF.

The V gene is TRBV20-1, the J gene TRBJ2-5, with D perhaps matching TRBD1 or TRBD2 (5 bases each). CDR1 DFQATT and CDR2 SNEGSKA come from the germline V gene (reference sequence). Trimming left V 5 bases short and J 7 bases short, with 11 bases between. The CDR3 contains 11 residues. The CDR3 coding sequence is TGCAGTGCTGGGGGTCGGGGGACCCAGTACTTC. Residues: CSAGGRGTQYF.

This clone appeared a single time. The CDR3 protein is CASRDRGSPNEKLFF. The CDR3 DNA sequence: TGTGCCAGCAGGGACAGGGGGTCACCTAATGAAAAACTGTTTTTT. The chain combines TRBV6-1 with TRBJ1-4, with 10 bases matching TRBD1. Germline loops: CDR1 MNHNS, CDR2 SASEGT. The V gene end was trimmed by 6 bases and the J gene end by 3 bases; junction bases not matched to a gene: 4. The CDR3 runs 15 residues.

The chain combines TRBV28 with TRBJ2-7; unclear D gene. The CDR3 totals 13 residues. Deletions cut 7 bases from V and 7 bases from J, with 17 bases between. The germline V gene has CDR1 MDHEN and CDR2 SYDVKM. For the CDR3, the DNA is TGTGCCAGCAACCGCCCGGGCCCCAGGGAGCAGTACTTC. This gives the protein CASNRPGPREQYF.

The CDR3 DNA sequence: TGTGCCAGCAGTTTAGGAGGGGGCGTCACCGGGGAGCTGTTTTTT. It encodes CASSLGGGVTGELFF. The chain carries TRBV27 and TRBJ2-2; TRBD1 is a possible D gene (7 bases). Germline lookup yields CDR1 MNHEY and CDR2 SMNVEV (reference sequence). CDR3 length: 15 amino acids. The germline V and J ends were trimmed by 2 bases and 4 bases, with 11 bases remaining between them.

Written as DNA, the CDR3 is TGTGCCAGCAGCGGACCCTTTGTGGGCAATGAGCAGTTCTTC. As protein: CASSGPFVGNEQFF. J is TRBJ2-1 and V is TRBV9; D not certain. Trimming stripped 3 bases from V and 6 bases from J, with 13 bases between. CDR3 length: 14 residues. Looked up from germline, CDR1 is SGDLS and CDR2 is YYNGEE.

This clone was seen just once. This rearrangement joins TRBV5-8 to TRBJ2-3, with TRBD1 as a possible D gene (6 bases). CDR3 length: 15 residues. V lost 0 bases to trimming and J lost 0 bases, with 8 bases between them. Looked up from germline, CDR1 is SGHTS and CDR2 is YDEGEE. The CDR3 sequence is CASSLGTVSTDTQYF. As DNA, the CDR3 is TGTGCCAGCAGCTTGGGGACAGTTAGCACAGATACGCAGTATTTT.

The chain is built from TRBV28 and TRBJ1-1, with unresolved D. This CDR3 has 13 residues. Trimming cost V 6 bases and J 11 bases, with 19 bases left between them. From germline, CDR1 is MDHEN and CDR2 SYDVKM. The CDR3 DNA reads as TGTGCCAGCAGATCGGACGGGCCCCTGGTCGCTTTCTTT. Amino acids: CASRSDGPLVAFF.

The genes are TRBV27 and TRBJ2-1; TRBD2 aligns across 12 bases. This CDR3 contains 14 residues. Looked up from germline, CDR1 is MNHEY and CDR2 is SMNVEV (reference sequence). The trim removed 6 bases at V and 8 bases at J, leaving 5 bases unmatched. CDR3 nucleotides: TGTGCCAGCAGCTCGACTAGCGGGAGCGATGAGCAGTTCTTC. Residues: CASSSTSGSDEQFF.

This rearrangement joins TRBV28 to TRBJ2-1, with no clear D. The V end was cut by 3 bases, the J end by 5 bases, with 8 bases between. Germline V CDR1 and CDR2: MDHEN, SYDVKM. There are 13 residues in the CDR3. The DNA of the CDR3 is TGTGCCAGCAGTTTTAGTAGGAACAATGAGCAGTTCTTC. It translates to CASSFSRNNEQFF. Full variable domain (rest looked up from reference TRBV28 and TRBJ2-1): DVKVTQSSRYLVKRTGEKVFLECVQDMDHENMFWYRQDPGLGLRLIYFSYDVKMKEKGDIPEGYSVSREKKERFSLILESASTNQTSMYLCASSFSRNNEQFFGPGTRLTVL.

V gene TRBV28 combines with J gene TRBJ2-7; D might be TRBD1 or TRBD2, each matching 7 bases. This CDR3 comprises 14 residues. V was pared by 5 bases and J by 2 bases, with 13 bases between. In germline, CDR1 is MDHEN, CDR2 SYDVKM. Written as DNA, the CDR3 is TGTGCCAGCAGTCGACAGGGAGGGACCTACGAGCAGTACTTC. The encoded protein is CASSRQGGTYEQYF.